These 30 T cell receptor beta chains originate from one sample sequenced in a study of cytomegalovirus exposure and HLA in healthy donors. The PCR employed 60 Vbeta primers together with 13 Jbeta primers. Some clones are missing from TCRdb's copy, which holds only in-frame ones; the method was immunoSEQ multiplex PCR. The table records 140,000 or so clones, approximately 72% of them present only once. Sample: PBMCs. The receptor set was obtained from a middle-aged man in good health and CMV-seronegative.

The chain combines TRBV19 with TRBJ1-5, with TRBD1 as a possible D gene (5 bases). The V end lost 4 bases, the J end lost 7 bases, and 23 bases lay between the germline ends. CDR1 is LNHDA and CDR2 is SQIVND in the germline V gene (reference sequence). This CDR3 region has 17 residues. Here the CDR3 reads CASSTSGGRLRVQPQHF. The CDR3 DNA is TGTGCCAGTAGTACCTCCGGGGGAAGGTTGCGGGTACAGCCCCAGCATTTT.

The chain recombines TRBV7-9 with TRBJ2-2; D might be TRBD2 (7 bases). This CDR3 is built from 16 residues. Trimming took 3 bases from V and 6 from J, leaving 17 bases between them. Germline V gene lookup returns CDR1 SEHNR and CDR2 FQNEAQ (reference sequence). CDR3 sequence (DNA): TGTGCCAGCAGCTTCCGGGGGGCAGTAGATTCCGGGGAGCTGTTTTTT. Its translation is CASSFRGAVDSGELFF.

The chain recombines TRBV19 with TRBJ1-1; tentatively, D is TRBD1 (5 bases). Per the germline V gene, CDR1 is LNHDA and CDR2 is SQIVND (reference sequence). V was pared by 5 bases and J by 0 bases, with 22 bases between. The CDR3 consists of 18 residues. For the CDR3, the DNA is TGTGCCAGTAGTGCCCCGGGGGTTGGTGAGCTGATGAACACTGAAGCTTTCTTT. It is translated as CASSAPGVGELMNTEAFF.

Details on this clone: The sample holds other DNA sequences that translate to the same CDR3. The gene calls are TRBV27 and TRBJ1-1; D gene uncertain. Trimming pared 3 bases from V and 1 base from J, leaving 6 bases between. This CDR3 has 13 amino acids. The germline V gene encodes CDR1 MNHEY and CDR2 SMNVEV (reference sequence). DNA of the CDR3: TGTGCCAGCAGTTTCTCAGGGAACACTGAAGCTTTCTTT. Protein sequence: CASSFSGNTEAFF.

The DNA for the CDR3 is TGTGCCAGCAGCCCTACCCAGGTTAATGGGGAGACCCAGTACTTC. Translating it yields CASSPTQVNGETQYF. This chain links TRBV14 with TRBJ2-5; D is ambiguous. Germline values: CDR1 SGHDN, CDR2 FVKESK. This CDR3 is 15 amino acids long. Trimming cost V 4 bases and J 5 bases, with 17 bases left between them.

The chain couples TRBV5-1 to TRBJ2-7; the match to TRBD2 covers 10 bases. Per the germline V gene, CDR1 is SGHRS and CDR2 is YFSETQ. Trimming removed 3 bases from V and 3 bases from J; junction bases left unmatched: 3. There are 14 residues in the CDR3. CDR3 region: CASSSRTSGYEQYF. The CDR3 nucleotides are TGCGCCAGCAGCTCGAGGACTAGCGGCTACGAGCAGTACTTC.

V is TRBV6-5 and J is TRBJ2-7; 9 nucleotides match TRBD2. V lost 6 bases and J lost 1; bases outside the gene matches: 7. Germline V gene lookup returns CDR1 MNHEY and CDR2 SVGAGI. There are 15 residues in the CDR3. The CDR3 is CASSAELAGSYEQYF. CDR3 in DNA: TGTGCCAGCAGCGCGGAGCTAGCGGGGTCCTACGAGCAGTACTTC.

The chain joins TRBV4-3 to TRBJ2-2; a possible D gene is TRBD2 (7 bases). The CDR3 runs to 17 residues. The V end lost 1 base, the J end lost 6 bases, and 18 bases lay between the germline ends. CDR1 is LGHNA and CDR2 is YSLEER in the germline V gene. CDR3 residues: CASSQGVWGGLAGELFF. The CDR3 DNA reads TGCGCCAGCAGCCAAGGGGTGTGGGGGGGGCTTGCCGGGGAGCTGTTTTTT.

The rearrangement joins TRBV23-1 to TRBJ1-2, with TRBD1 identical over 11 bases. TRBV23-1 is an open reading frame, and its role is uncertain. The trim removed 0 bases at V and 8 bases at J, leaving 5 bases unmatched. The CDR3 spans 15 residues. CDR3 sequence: CASSQSPWTGGGYTF. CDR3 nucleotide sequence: TGCGCCAGCAGTCAATCCCCCTGGACAGGGGGCGGCTACACCTTC.

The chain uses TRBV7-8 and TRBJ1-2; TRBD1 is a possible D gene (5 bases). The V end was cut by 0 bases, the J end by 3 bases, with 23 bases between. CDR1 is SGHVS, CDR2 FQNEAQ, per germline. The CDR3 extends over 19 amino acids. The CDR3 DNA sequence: TGTGCCAGCAGCTTAGCTTGGAGGGACCTTCGTTCCCCCCACTATGGCTACACCTTC. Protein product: CASSLAWRDLRSPHYGYTF.

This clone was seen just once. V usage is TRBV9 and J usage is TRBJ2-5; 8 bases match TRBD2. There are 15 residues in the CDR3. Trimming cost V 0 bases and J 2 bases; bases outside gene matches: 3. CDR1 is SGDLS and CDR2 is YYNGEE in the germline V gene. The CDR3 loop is CASSVGRGAQETQYF. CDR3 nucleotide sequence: TGTGCCAGCAGCGTAGGGCGGGGGGCACAAGAGACCCAGTACTTC.

CDR3: CASSLRAYEQYF. The CDR3 DNA is TGTGCCAGCAGCTTAAGAGCCTACGAGCAGTACTTC. This chain connects TRBV7-2 to TRBJ2-7, with D hard to call. The CDR3 has 12 residues. V was trimmed by 2 bases and J by 2 bases, leaving 4 bases between them. CDR1 and CDR2 (germline): SGHTA, FQGNSA.

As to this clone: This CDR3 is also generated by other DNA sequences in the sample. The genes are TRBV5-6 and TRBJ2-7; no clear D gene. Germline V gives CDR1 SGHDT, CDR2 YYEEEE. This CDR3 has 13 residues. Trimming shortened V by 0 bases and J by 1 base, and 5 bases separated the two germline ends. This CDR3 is CASSLGQSYEQYF. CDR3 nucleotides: TGTGCCAGCAGCTTGGGGCAGTCCTACGAGCAGTACTTC.

CDR3 loop: CAWSALAGKQPQHF. DNA for the CDR3: TGTGCCTGGAGTGCCCTGGCAGGGAAGCAGCCCCAGCATTTT. This chain joins TRBV30 and TRBJ1-5; tentative D call: TRBD1 (5 bases). The CDR3 covers 14 residues. V was trimmed by 1 base and J by 7 bases, leaving 14 bases between them. Germline V CDR1 and CDR2: GTSNPN, SVGIG (reference sequence).

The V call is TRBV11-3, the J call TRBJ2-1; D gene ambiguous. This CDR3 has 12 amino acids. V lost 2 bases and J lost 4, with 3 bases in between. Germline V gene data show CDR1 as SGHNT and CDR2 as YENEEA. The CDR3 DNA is TGTGCCAGCAGCTTACGGTACAATGAGCAGTTCTTC. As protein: CASSLRYNEQFF.

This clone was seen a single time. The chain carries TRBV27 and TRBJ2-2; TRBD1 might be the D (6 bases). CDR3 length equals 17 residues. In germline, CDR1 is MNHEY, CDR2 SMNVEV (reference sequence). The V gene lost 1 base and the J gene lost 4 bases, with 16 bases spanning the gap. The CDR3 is CASSLLGAQGSTGELFF. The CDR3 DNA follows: TGTGCCAGCAGTTTATTAGGGGCACAGGGATCCACCGGGGAGCTGTTTTTT.

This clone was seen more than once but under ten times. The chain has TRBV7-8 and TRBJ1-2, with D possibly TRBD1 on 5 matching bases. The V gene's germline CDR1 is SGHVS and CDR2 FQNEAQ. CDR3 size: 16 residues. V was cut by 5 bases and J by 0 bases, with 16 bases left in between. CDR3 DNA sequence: TGTGCCAGCAGCCGGAGGGACGCCCATTCTAACTATGGCTACACCTTC. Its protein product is CASSRRDAHSNYGYTF.

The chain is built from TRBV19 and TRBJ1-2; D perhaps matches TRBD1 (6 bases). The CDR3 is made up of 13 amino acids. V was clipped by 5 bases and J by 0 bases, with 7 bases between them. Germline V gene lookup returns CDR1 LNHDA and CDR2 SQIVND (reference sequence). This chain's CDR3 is CASSRQANYGYTF. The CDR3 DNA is TGTGCCAGTAGTCGACAGGCTAACTATGGCTACACCTTC.

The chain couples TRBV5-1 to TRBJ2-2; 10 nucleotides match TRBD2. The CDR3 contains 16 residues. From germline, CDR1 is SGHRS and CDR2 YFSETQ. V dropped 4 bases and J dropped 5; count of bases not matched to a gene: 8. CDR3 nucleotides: TGCGCCAGCAGCACCCGACTAGCGGGTGAAACCGGGGAGCTGTTTTTT. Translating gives CASSTRLAGETGELFF.

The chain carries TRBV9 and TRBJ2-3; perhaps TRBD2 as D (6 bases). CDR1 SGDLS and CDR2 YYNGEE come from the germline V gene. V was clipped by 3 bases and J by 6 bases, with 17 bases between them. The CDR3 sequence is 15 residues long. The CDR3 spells CASSAWTTRADTQYF. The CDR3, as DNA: TGTGCCAGCAGCGCCTGGACTACCCGGGCGGATACGCAGTATTTT.

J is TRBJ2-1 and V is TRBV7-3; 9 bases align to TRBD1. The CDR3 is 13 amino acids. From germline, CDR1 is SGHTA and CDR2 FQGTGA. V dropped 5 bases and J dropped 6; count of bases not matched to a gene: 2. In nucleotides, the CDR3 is TGTGCCAGCAGCGTGACAGGGGGCAATGAGCAGTTCTTC. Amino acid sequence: CASSVTGGNEQFF.

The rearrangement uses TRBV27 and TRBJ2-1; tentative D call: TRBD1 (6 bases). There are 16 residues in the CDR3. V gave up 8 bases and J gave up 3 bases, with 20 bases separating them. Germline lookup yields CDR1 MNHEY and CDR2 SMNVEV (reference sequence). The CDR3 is CASPPRRQASYNEQFF. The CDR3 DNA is TGTGCCAGCCCCCCGCGAAGACAGGCGAGCTACAATGAGCAGTTCTTC.

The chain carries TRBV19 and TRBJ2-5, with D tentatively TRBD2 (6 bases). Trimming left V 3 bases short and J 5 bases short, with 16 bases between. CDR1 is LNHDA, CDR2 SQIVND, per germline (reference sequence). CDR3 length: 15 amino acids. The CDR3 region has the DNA TGTGCCAGTAGTATTTCGGGGGATTCGGGGGAGACCCAGTACTTC. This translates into CASSISGDSGETQYF.

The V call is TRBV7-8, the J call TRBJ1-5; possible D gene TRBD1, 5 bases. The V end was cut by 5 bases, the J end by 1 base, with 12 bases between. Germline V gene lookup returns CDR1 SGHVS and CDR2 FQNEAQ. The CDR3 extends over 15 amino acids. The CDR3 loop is CASSPHRISNQPQHF. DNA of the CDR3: TGTGCCAGCAGCCCCCACAGGATAAGCAATCAGCCCCAGCATTTT.

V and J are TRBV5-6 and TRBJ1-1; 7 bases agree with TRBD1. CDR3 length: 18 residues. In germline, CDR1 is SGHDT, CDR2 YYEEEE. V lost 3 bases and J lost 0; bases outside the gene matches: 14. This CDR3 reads CASSSSRTGRGLNTEAFF. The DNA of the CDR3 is TGTGCCAGCAGCTCGAGTCGGACAGGCCGAGGTTTGAACACTGAAGCTTTCTTT. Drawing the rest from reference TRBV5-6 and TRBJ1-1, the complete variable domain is DAGVTQSPTHLIKTRGQQVTLRCSPKSGHDTVSWYQQALGQGPQFIFQYYEEEERQRGNFPDRFSGHQFPNYSSELNVNALLLGDSALYLCASSSSRTGRGLNTEAFFGQGTRLTVV.

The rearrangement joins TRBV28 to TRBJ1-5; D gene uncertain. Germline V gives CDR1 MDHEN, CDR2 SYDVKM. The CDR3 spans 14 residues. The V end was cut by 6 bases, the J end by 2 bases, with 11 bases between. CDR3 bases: TGTGCCAGCAGACATTTGGGAGGCAATCAGCCCCAGCATTTT. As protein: CASRHLGGNQPQHF.

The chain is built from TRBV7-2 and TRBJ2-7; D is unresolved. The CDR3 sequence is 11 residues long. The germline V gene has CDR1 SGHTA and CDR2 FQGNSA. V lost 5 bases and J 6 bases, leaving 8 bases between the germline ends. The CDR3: CASSPQREQYF. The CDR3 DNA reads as TGTGCCAGCAGCCCCCAGCGCGAGCAGTACTTC.

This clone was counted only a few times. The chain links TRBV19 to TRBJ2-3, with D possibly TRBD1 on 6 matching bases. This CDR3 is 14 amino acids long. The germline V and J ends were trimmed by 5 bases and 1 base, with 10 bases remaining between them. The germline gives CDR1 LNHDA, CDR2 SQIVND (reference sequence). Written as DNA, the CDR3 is TGTGCCAGTAGTCACAGGGTGGGCACAGATACGCAGTATTTT. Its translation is CASSHRVGTDTQYF. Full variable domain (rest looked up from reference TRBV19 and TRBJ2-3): DGGITQSPKYLFRKEGQNVTLSCEQNLNHDAMYWYRQDPGQGLRLIYYSQIVNDFQKGDIAEGYSVSREKKESFPLTVTSAQKNPTAFYLCASSHRVGTDTQYFGPGTRLTVL.

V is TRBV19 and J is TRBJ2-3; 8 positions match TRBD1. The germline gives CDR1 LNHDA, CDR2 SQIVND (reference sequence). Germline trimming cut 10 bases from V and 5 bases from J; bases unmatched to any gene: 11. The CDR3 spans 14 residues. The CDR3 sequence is CATASTGVLDTQYF. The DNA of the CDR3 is TGTGCCACCGCCTCGACAGGGGTACTAGATACGCAGTATTTT.

The CDR3 nucleotides read TGTGCCAGCAGCACACGACAGGGGCAGGACGAGCAGTACTTC. This gives the protein CASSTRQGQDEQYF. This chain links TRBV5-8 with TRBJ2-7; TRBD1 matches at 8 bases. V lost 4 bases to trimming and J lost 5 bases; unmatched junction nucleotides: 8. Germline CDR1 reads SGHTS; CDR2 reads YDEGEE. This CDR3 spans 14 amino acids. Drawing the rest from reference TRBV5-8 and TRBJ2-7, the complete variable domain is EAGVTQSPTHLIKTRGQQATLRCSPISGHTSVYWYQQALGLGLQFLLWYDEGEERNRGNFPPRFSGRQFPNYSSELNVNALELEDSALYLCASSTRQGQDEQYFGPGTRLTVT.